A selection of T cell receptor beta chains follows, all from one sample in a study of blood T cell repertoires in COVID-19. This table comes from immunoSEQ multiplex PCR, and its TCRdb copy is limited to in-frame clones, with some not included. The sample contains 40,000 to 45,000 clones, more than 85% of which appear only once. Sequencing input: peripheral blood. The source of these receptors is a human donor in a cohort sampled during active COVID-19. Both conserved end residues are part of each CDR3. A D gene is named only where the DNA matches it firmly. Clone size reads once, few, many, or a class if the clone is expanded.

>-|few|TRBV4-1|TRBJ1-5
CASSHLTGEYQPQHF
TGCGCCAGCAGCCACCTGACAGGCGAGTATCAGCCCCAGCATTTT
>-|once|TRBV7-9|TRBJ2-4
CASSLAGAKNIQYF
TGTGCCAGCAGCTTAGCGGGAGCTAAAAACATTCAGTACTTC
>TRBD1|once|TRBV18|TRBJ1-6
CASNAQTGVYSPLHF
TGTGCCAGCAACGCCCAGACAGGGGTGTATTCACCCCTCCACTTT